A selection of T cell receptor beta chains follows, all from one sample in a study of cytomegalovirus exposure and HLA in healthy donors. This table comes from immunoSEQ multiplex PCR, and its TCRdb copy is limited to in-frame clones, with some not included. The sample yields 65,000 to 90,000 clones, 79% seen once. Sequencing was done on a sample of PBMCs. The receptors originated from a young man in good health and CMV-seronegative. Each CDR3 is given without its conserved first and last residue. The order of the fields is CDR3 protein, V gene.

CDR3aa: ASSQASAYEQY
v_gene: TRBV4-1

CDR3aa: ASSAGLLNTEAF
v_gene: TRBV5-1

CDR3aa: ASSLYPGQSYEQY
v_gene: TRBV27

CDR3aa: ASSRGQGVYEQY
v_gene: TRBV7-9

CDR3aa: ASSYRDITYEQY
v_gene: TRBV7-2

CDR3aa: ASSLGAGSNSYEQY
v_gene: TRBV7-8

CDR3aa: SVLKGGGGYEQY
v_gene: TRBV29-1

CDR3aa: SSSLSQGLDEKLF
v_gene: TRBV7-9

CDR3aa: ASSDPGESSYNEQF
v_gene: TRBV11-2

CDR3aa: ASSPRRGGTDTQY
v_gene: TRBV7-2

CDR3aa: ASGGGSAYNEQF
v_gene: TRBV5-1

CDR3aa: ASSLAGVFSNQPQH
v_gene: TRBV27

CDR3aa: ASSQGSVGTDTQY
v_gene: TRBV4-3

CDR3aa: ASSPGQGIQPQH
v_gene: TRBV4-2

CDR3aa: ASSPTSALKSSYEQY
v_gene: TRBV4-2

CDR3aa: ASSQSDISYEQY
v_gene: TRBV16

CDR3aa: ASSLQGNQPQH
v_gene: TRBV6-5

CDR3aa: AVRGQGGTGELF
v_gene: TRBV25-1

CDR3aa: ASKDGQNQPQH
v_gene: TRBV19

CDR3aa: ASSLFGTSGVGEQF
v_gene: TRBV5-6

CDR3aa: SVGQGTGNTIY
v_gene: TRBV29-1

CDR3aa: ASSQGTGGYNEQF
v_gene: TRBV4-2

CDR3aa: AISELGGAGNTIY
v_gene: TRBV10-3

CDR3aa: ASSVFGTSSTDTQY
v_gene: TRBV9

CDR3aa: ASSEDGTGGYEQY
v_gene: TRBV6-1

CDR3aa: ASSLGRTSGYEQY
v_gene: TRBV7-8

CDR3aa: ASSLGTSGRRIGNTQY
v_gene: TRBV7-2

CDR3aa: ASSLASGISYDEQY
v_gene: TRBV11-2

CDR3aa: ASMRQRGIAGELF
v_gene: TRBV7-9